The 3 T cell receptor beta chains below were found in one sample sequenced in a study of CD8+CD57+ T cells in acquired aplastic anemia (dated by TCRdb to the late 2010s). The patients picked for sequencing were ones in whom flow cytometry had shown an expansion of CD8+CD57+ cells. The reads were generated on an Illumina HiSeq 2000. Genomic DNA was used as template for profiling of TCR beta VDJ combinations and CDR3 sequences. TCRdb took the public reads, trimmed them with fastp at Q25, ran MiXCR for clone calling and kept in-frame beta chains. CDR3 protein sequences are deduplicated, and each keeps its most common genes and DNA. Present in this sample are about 180,000 distinct CDR3 sequences, 48% of which were seen just once. Of the sample, over 10% falls within the top ten clones. The specimen sequenced was sorted CD4+, CD8+, or CD8+CD57+ T cells (not recorded which) from PBMCs. The receptor set was obtained from a human donor with aplastic anemia.

Ten or more counts support this clonotype. CDR3 sequence: CAISERTGFYEQYF. CDR3 in DNA: TGTGCCATCAGTGAGCGGACGGGATTCTACGAGCAGTACTTC. The rearrangement links TRBV10-3 to TRBJ2-7; tentatively, D is TRBD2 (5 bases). This CDR3 contains 14 residues. Looked up from germline, CDR1 is ENHRY and CDR2 is SYGVKD. V was clipped by 2 bases and J by 3 bases, with 11 bases between them.

The J gene is TRBJ2-7, the V gene TRBV2; TRBD2 agrees at 10 bases. Germline V gives CDR1 SNHLY, CDR2 FYNNEI. Losses at the gene ends were 4 bases for V and 6 bases for J; bases not matched to a gene: 9. This CDR3 is built from 15 residues. The CDR3 sequence is CASSVTSGLMGEQYF. CDR3 in DNA: TGTGCCAGCAGTGTGACTAGCGGGTTAATGGGCGAGCAGTACTTC.

J is TRBJ1-4 and V is TRBV4-2; tentatively, D is TRBD1 (6 bases). Trimming pared 0 bases from V and 1 base from J, leaving 15 bases between. The CDR3 sequence is 18 residues long. The germline CDR1 and CDR2 sequences are LGHNA and YNFKEQ. CDR3: CASSQDIPSGETNEKLFF. The CDR3 coding sequence is TGTGCCAGCAGCCAAGATATCCCCTCAGGGGAAACTAATGAAAAACTGTTTTTT.